The rows below give T cell receptor beta chains drawn from one sample of a study of PD-1 blockade in classical Hodgkin lymphoma. Data came from immunoSEQ multiplex PCR; TCRdb stores just in-frame clones and leaves some out. The table lists 20,000 to 25,000 clones, approximately 95% of them singletons. The specimen was peripheral blood mononuclear cells (PBMCs). The receptors were sampled from a human donor with classical Hodgkin lymphoma. Both conserved end residues are part of each CDR3. The order of the fields is J gene, clone size, D gene, V gene, CDR3 protein, CDR3 DNA. A D gene is named only where the DNA matches it firmly. A clone size is listed for some rows: how often the clone was seen (once, few, many), or a class if it is expanded.

J gene: TRBJ2-2
clone size: -
D gene: -
V gene: TRBV7-9
CDR3 protein: CASSKHGNTGELFF
CDR3 DNA: TGTGCCAGCAGTAAACACGGAAACACCGGGGAGCTGTTTTTT

J gene: TRBJ2-7
clone size: -
D gene: -
V gene: TRBV5-4
CDR3 protein: CASSLDRVYHEQYF
CDR3 DNA: TGTGCCAGCAGCTTGGACAGGGTCTACCACGAGCAGTACTTC

J gene: TRBJ2-2
clone size: -
D gene: -
V gene: TRBV4-1
CDR3 protein: CASRGLTGELFF
CDR3 DNA: TGCGCCAGCAGGGGGCTCACCGGGGAGCTGTTTTTT

J gene: TRBJ2-5
clone size: few
D gene: -
V gene: TRBV19
CDR3 protein: CASSIDSLGETQYF
CDR3 DNA: TGTGCCAGTAGTATAGATTCACTTGGAGAGACCCAGTACTTC

J gene: TRBJ2-7
clone size: -
D gene: TRBD1
V gene: TRBV7-6
CDR3 protein: CASSLWGQGFYEQYF
CDR3 DNA: TGTGCCAGCAGCTTATGGGGACAGGGCTTTTACGAGCAGTACTTC

J gene: TRBJ1-4
clone size: -
D gene: -
V gene: TRBV6-5
CDR3 protein: CASTKDPLGEKLFF
CDR3 DNA: TGTGCCAGCACCAAAGACCCTCTAGGTGAAAAACTGTTTTTT

J gene: TRBJ1-3
clone size: -
D gene: TRBD1
V gene: TRBV18
CDR3 protein: CASSGTGISSGNTIYF
CDR3 DNA: TGTGCCAGCTCAGGGACAGGGATCTCCTCTGGAAACACCATATATTTT

J gene: TRBJ2-2
clone size: -
D gene: -
V gene: TRBV7-2
CDR3 protein: CASSLTGAGELFF
CDR3 DNA: TGTGCCAGCAGCTTGACCGGGGCCGGGGAGCTGTTTTTT

J gene: TRBJ2-3
clone size: -
D gene: -
V gene: TRBV28
CDR3 protein: CASTFGLADTQYF
CDR3 DNA: TGTGCCAGCACCTTCGGTTTAGCAGATACGCAGTATTTT

J gene: TRBJ2-1
clone size: -
D gene: TRBD2
V gene: TRBV10-3
CDR3 protein: CATWTSGLYNEQFF
CDR3 DNA: TGTGCCACCTGGACTAGCGGGCTCTACAATGAGCAGTTCTTC

J gene: TRBJ1-2
clone size: -
D gene: TRBD1
V gene: TRBV18
CDR3 protein: CASNTGGARGYTF
CDR3 DNA: TGTGCCAGCAATACAGGGGGCGCGCGGGGCTACACCTTC

J gene: TRBJ1-2
clone size: -
D gene: -
V gene: TRBV6-6
CDR3 protein: CASSLRTAQETYGYTF
CDR3 DNA: TGTGCCAGCAGTTTACGGACCGCGCAAGAAACCTATGGCTACACCTTC

J gene: TRBJ1-1
clone size: -
D gene: TRBD1
V gene: TRBV19
CDR3 protein: CASQPKRDRAEDTEAFF
CDR3 DNA: TGTGCCAGCCAACCAAAAAGAGACAGGGCGGAGGACACTGAAGCTTTCTTT

J gene: TRBJ2-7
clone size: -
D gene: -
V gene: TRBV30
CDR3 protein: CAWSTPRAYEQYF
CDR3 DNA: TGTGCCTGGAGTACACCACGAGCCTACGAGCAGTACTTC

J gene: TRBJ1-2
clone size: -
D gene: -
V gene: TRBV29-1
CDR3 protein: CSAGTSNYGYTF
CDR3 DNA: TGCAGCGCGGGGACGTCGAACTATGGCTACACCTTC

J gene: TRBJ2-1
clone size: -
D gene: TRBD2
V gene: TRBV2
CDR3 protein: CASTLAGPASYNEQFF
CDR3 DNA: TGTGCCAGCACCCTAGCGGGCCCTGCCTCCTACAATGAGCAGTTCTTC

J gene: TRBJ1-2
clone size: once
D gene: -
V gene: TRBV7-2
CDR3 protein: CASSFTGEGLGYTF
CDR3 DNA: TGTGCCAGCAGCTTCACTGGAGAAGGCCTTGGCTACACCTTC

J gene: TRBJ2-7
clone size: -
D gene: TRBD2
V gene: TRBV30
CDR3 protein: CAWSVGSGRAYEQYF
CDR3 DNA: TGTGCCTGGAGTGTTGGTAGCGGGAGGGCTTACGAGCAGTACTTC